Below, 6 T cell receptor beta chains from the same sample are listed, as sequenced in a study of blood T cell repertoires in COVID-19. Assay used: immunoSEQ multiplex PCR; TCRdb lists only in-frame clones, some missing. Of about 220,000 clones in the sample, 80% to 90% were seen once. Sequences were obtained from peripheral blood. These receptors were taken from a man in his fifties or sixties with active or convalescent COVID-19.

This rearrangement joins TRBV3-1 (or the pseudogene TRBV3-2) to TRBJ2-1; weak D call: TRBD2 (5 bases). V lost 4 bases, J lost 3 bases, and 7 bases lay in between. The length of the CDR3 is 13 residues. The V gene's germline CDR1 is LGHDT and CDR2 YNNKEL (reference sequence). In DNA, the CDR3 is TGTGCCAGCAGCCTGAGCGGCTACAATGAGCAGTTCTTC. It yields the protein CASSLSGYNEQFF.

About this clone: The same CDR3 can be traced to other DNA sequences in this sample. The rearrangement joins TRBV5-1 to TRBJ2-1; 11 bases fit TRBD2. Germline V lookup: CDR1 SGHRS, CDR2 YFSETQ. The CDR3 has 16 residues. Trimming removed 5 bases from V and 0 bases from J; junction bases left unmatched: 4. The CDR3 sequence is CASSRLAGSSYNEQFF. The CDR3 nucleotides are TGCGCCAGCAGTCGACTAGCGGGGAGCTCCTACAATGAGCAGTTCTTC.

The chain combines TRBV28 with TRBJ1-5; no clear D gene. The V gene's germline CDR1 is MDHEN and CDR2 SYDVKM. This CDR3 region has 12 residues. Trimming took off 10 bases at V and 0 bases at J, with 7 bases between the two ends. In DNA form, the CDR3 reads TGTGCCACCCGGGATAGCAATCAGCCCCAGCATTTT. Its protein product is CATRDSNQPQHF.

In this sample, this clone turned up once. This sequence joins TRBV4-2 and TRBJ1-1, with D maybe TRBD1 (5 bases). The germline V and J ends were trimmed by 0 bases and 0 bases, with 14 bases remaining between them. Germline CDR1 reads LGHNA; CDR2 reads YNFKEQ. This CDR3 has 17 residues. The CDR3 DNA is TGTGCCAGCAGCCAAGATCCAGCGGGGGGATTGAACACTGAAGCTTTCTTT. The encoded protein is CASSQDPAGGLNTEAFF.

V is TRBV4-1 and J is TRBJ1-5; 8 bases agree with TRBD1. Germline V lookup: CDR1 MGHRA, CDR2 YSYEKL. CDR3 length: 16 amino acids. With V trimmed by 1 base and J by 6 bases, 8 bases remained unmatched. The DNA of the CDR3 is TGCGCCAGCAGCCAAGTTGGGCAGGGGGCAGGTCAGCCCCAGCATTTT. Its translation: CASSQVGQGAGQPQHF.

The V call is TRBV28, the J call TRBJ1-2, with D possibly being TRBD1 (5 bases). With 6 bases removed from V and 4 bases from J, the gap between germline ends came to 9 bases. This CDR3 comprises 12 residues. The germline CDR1 and CDR2 sequences are MDHEN and SYDVKM. CDR3 bases: TGTGCCAGCAGCTGGGGCTCCTATGGCTACACCTTC. Amino acids: CASSWGSYGYTF.